The rows below give T cell receptor beta chains drawn from one sample of a study of T-cell memory formation after mild COVID-19. TCRdb ran MiXCR on the 5' RACE reads and lists one entry per CDR3 protein. The sample has about 340,000 distinct CDR3 sequences, 20% to 25% seen once. Sequencing used PBMCs or a T cell subset sorted from them (not recorded which). These receptors were taken from an adult woman who had mild COVID-19 (a few samples of this study predate the infection). Cell type and time point are not known. Each CDR3 is given with its conserved first and last residue. A D gene is named only where the DNA matches it firmly. The size field is filled for only some rows; it gives once, few, many or a size class.

>TRBV14|TRBJ1-5|few|NA
CASSRAGGHTAQPQHF
TGTGCCAGCAGCCGAGCTGGGGGCCACACGGCTCAGCCCCAGCATTTT
>TRBV2|TRBJ2-7|few|NA
CASSERVGYYEQYF
TGTGCCAGCAGTGAACGCGTGGGGTACTACGAGCAGTACTTC
>TRBV4-1|TRBJ2-7|NA|NA
CASSLSGDYEQYF
TGCGCCAGCAGCCTGAGTGGGGACTACGAGCAGTACTTC
>TRBV5-4|TRBJ2-2|NA|NA
CASSDSIANTGELFF
TGTGCCAGCAGCGACAGTATTGCGAACACCGGGGAGCTGTTTTTT
>TRBV24-1|TRBJ2-2|few|NA
CATSDLQEPGGELFF
TGTGCCACCAGTGATTTACAGGAACCAGGCGGGGAGCTGTTTTTT
>TRBV4-1|TRBJ2-1|few|NA
CASSQLNEQFF
TGCGCCAGCAGCCAACTAAATGAGCAGTTCTTC
>TRBV29-1|TRBJ2-5|NA|TRBD1
CSGTGGETRYF
TGCAGCGGAACAGGGGGAGAGACCCGGTACTTC
>TRBV3-1|TRBJ1-6|NA|TRBD1
CASSQLGTGGNSPLHF
TGTGCCAGCAGCCAGCTTGGGACAGGGGGTAATTCACCCCTCCACTTT
>TRBV6-7|TRBJ2-2|NA|NA
CASSYSRDTSNTGELFF
TGTGCCAGCAGTTACTCCCGGGACACGTCGAACACCGGGGAGCTGTTTTTT
>TRBV15|TRBJ2-7|few|NA
CATSRDRGASYEQYF
TGTGCCACCAGCAGAGATAGGGGGGCCTCCTACGAGCAGTACTTC
>TRBV6-2/TRBV6-3|TRBJ1-5|NA|NA
CASSYTAGPQPQHF
TGTGCCAGCAGTTACACGGCAGGCCCCCAGCCCCAGCATTTT